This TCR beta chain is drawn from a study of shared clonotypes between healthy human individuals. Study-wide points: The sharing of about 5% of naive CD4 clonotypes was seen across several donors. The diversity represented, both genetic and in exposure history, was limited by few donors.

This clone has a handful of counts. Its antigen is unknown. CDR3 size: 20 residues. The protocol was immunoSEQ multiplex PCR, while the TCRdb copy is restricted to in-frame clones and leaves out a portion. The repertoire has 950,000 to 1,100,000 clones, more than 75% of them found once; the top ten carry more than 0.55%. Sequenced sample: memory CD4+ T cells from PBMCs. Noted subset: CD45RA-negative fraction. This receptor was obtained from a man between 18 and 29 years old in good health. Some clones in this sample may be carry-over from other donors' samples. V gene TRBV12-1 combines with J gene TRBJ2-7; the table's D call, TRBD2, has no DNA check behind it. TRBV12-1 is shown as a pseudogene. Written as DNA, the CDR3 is TGTGCCAGCAGCTTTGGGACTAGCGGGAGGGCCGTCGGGGGTCCGGGCCAGCAGTACTTC. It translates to CASSFGTSGRAVGGPGQQYF.